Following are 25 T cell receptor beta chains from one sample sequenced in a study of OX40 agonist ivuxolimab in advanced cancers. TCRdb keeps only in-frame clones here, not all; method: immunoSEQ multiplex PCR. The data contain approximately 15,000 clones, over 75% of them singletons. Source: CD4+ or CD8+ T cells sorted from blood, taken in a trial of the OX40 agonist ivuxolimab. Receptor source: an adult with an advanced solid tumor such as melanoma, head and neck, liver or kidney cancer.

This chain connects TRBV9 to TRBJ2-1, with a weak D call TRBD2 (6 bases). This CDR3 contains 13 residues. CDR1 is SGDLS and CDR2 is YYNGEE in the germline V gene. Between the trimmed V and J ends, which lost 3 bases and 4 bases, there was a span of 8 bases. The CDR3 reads CASSGSGYNEQFF. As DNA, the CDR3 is TGTGCCAGCAGCGGTAGCGGATACAATGAGCAGTTCTTC.

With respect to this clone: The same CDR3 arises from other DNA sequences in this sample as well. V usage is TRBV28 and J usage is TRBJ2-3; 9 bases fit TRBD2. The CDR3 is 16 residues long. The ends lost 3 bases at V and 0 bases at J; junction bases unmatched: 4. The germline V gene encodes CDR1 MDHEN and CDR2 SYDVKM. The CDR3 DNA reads TGTGCCAGCAGTTTGAGGGCGGGAGGGAGCACAGATACGCAGTATTTT. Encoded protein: CASSLRAGGSTDTQYF.

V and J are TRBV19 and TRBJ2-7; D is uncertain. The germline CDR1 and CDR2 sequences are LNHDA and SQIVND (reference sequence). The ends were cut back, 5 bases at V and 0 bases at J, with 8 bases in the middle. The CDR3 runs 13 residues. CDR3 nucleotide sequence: TGTGCCAGTAGTTACATGATCTCCTACGAGCAGTACTTC. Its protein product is CASSYMISYEQYF.

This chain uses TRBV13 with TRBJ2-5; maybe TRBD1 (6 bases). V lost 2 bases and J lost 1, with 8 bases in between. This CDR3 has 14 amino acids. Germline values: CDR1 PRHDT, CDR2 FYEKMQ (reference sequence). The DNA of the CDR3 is TGTGCCAGCAGCTTATGGGACACCCAAGAGACCCAGTACTTC. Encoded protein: CASSLWDTQETQYF.

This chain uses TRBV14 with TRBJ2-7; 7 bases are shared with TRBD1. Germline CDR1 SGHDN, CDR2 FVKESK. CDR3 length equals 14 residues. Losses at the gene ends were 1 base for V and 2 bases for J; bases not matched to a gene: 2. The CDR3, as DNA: TGTGCCAGCAGCCAAGGACAGGGCCCCTACGAGCAGTACTTC. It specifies CASSQGQGPYEQYF. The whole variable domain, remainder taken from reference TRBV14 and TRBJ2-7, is EAGVTQFPSHSVIEKGQTVTLRCDPISGHDNLYWYRRVMGKEIKFLLHFVKESKQDESGMPNNRFLAERTGGTYSTLKVQPAELEDSGVYFCASSQGQGPYEQYFGPGTRLTVT.

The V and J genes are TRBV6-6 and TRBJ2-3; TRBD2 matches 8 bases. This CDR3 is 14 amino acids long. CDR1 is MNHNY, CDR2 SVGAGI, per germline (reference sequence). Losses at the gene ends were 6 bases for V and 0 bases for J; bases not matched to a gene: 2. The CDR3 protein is CASRLAVSTDTQYF. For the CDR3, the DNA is TGTGCCAGCAGACTAGCGGTTAGCACAGATACGCAGTATTTT.

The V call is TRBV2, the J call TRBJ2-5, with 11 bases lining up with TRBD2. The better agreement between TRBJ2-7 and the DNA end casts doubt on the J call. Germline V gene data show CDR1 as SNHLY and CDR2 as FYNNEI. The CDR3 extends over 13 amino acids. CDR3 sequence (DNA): TGTGCCAGCATGACTAGCGGGAACTACGAGCAGTACTTC. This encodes CASMTSGNYEQYF.

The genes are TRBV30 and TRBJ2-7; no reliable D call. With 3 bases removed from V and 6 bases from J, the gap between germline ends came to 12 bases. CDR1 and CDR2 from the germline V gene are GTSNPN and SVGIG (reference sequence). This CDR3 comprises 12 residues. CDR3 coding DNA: TGTGCCTGGAGGGCGTACGGACGCGAGCAGTACTTC. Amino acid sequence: CAWRAYGREQYF.

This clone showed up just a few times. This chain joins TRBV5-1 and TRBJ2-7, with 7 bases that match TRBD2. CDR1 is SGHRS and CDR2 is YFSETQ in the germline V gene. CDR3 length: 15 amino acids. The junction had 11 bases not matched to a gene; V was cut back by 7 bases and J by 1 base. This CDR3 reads CASAPLGGSSYEQYF. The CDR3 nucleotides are TGCGCCAGCGCCCCGTTGGGGGGGTCTTCCTACGAGCAGTACTTC.

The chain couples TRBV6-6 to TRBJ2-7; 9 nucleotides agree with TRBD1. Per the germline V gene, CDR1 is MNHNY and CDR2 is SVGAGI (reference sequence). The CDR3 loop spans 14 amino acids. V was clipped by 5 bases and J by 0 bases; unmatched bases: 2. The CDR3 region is CASSRTGASYEQYF. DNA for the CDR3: TGTGCCAGCAGTCGGACAGGGGCCTCCTACGAGCAGTACTTC.

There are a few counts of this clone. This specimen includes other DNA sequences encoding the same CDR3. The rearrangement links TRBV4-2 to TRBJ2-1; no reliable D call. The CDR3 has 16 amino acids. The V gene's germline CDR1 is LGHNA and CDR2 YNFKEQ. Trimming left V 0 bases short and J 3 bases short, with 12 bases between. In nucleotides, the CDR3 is TGTGCCAGCAGCCAAGAGGTCGATCGGTTCTACAATGAGCAGTTCTTC. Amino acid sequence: CASSQEVDRFYNEQFF.

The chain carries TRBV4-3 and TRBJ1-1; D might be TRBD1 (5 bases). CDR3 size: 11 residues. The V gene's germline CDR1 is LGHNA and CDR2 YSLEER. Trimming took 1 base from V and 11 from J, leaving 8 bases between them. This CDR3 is CASSQGGRAFF. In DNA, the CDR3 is TGCGCCAGCAGCCAAGGGGGCAGGGCTTTCTTT.

The CDR3 here is CASSSGTPNDYTF. CDR3 DNA: TGTGCCAGCAGCTCCGGGACACCTAATGACTACACCTTC. The rearrangement links TRBV11-1 to TRBJ1-2; maybe TRBD1 (6 bases). CDR1 is SGHAT, CDR2 FQDESV, per germline (reference sequence). This CDR3 comprises 13 residues. V was clipped by 4 bases and J by 10 bases, with 16 bases between them.

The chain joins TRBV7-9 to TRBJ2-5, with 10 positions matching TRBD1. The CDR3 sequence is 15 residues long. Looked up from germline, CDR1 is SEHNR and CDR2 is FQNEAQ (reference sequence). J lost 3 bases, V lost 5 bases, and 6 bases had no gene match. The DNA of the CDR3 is TGTGCCAGCAGCATCAGACAGGGGGCAGAAGAGACCCAGTACTTC. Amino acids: CASSIRQGAEETQYF.

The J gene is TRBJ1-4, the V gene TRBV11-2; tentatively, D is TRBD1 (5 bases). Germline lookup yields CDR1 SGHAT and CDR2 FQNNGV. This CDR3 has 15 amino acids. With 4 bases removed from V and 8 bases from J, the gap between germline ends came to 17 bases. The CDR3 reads CASSWGPPLMEKLFF. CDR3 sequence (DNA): TGTGCCAGCAGCTGGGGACCGCCGCTAATGGAAAAACTGTTTTTT. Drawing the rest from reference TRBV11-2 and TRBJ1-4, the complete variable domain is EAGVAQSPRYKIIEKRQSVAFWCNPISGHATLYWYQQILGQGPKLLIQFQNNGVVDDSQLPKDRFSAERLKGVDSTLKIQPAKLEDSAVYLCASSWGPPLMEKLFFGSGTQLSVL.

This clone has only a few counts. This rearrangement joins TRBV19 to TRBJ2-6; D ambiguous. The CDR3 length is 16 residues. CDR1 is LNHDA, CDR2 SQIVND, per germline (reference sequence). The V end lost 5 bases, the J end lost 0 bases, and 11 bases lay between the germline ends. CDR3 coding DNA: TGTGCCAGTAGTCAAATCTCGGTCTCTGGGGCCAACGTCCTGACTTTC. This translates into CASSQISVSGANVLTF.

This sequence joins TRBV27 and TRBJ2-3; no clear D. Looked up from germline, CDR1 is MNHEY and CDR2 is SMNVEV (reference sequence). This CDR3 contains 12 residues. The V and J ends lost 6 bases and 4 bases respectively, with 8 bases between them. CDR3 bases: TGTGCCAGCAGCTTTAACCCAGATACGCAGTATTTT. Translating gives CASSFNPDTQYF.

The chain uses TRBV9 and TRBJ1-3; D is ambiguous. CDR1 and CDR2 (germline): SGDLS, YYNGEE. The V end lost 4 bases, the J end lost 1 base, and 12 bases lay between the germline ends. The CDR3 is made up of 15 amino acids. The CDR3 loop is CASSPPTVSGNTIYF. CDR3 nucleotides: TGTGCCAGCAGCCCCCCCACAGTATCTGGAAACACCATATATTTT.

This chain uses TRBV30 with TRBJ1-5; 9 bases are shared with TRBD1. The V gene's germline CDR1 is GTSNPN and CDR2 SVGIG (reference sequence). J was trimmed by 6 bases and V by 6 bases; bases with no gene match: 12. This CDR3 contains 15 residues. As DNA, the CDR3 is TGTGCCTGCACCGACTTTGACAGGGGGAGTCAGCCCCAGCATTTT. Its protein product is CACTDFDRGSQPQHF. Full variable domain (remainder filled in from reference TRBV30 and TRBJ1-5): SQTIHQWPATLVQPVGSPLSLECTVEGTSNPNLYWYRQAAGRGLQLLFYSVGIGQISSEVPQNLSASRPQDRQFILSSKKLLLSDSGFYLCACTDFDRGSQPQHFGDGTRLSIL.

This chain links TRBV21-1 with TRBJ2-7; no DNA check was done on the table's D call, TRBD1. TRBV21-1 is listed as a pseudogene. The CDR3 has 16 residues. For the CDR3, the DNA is TGTGCCAGCCCCAGAGCTCCGGGACAGGGACTGTCCGACCACTACTTC. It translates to CASPRAPGQGLSDHYF.

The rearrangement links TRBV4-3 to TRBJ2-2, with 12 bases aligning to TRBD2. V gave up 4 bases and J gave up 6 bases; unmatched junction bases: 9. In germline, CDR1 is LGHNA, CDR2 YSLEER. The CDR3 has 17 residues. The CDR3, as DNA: TGCGCCAGCAGCCCGAGGGGACTAGCGGGTGGGGCCGGGGAGCTGTTTTTT. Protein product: CASSPRGLAGGAGELFF.

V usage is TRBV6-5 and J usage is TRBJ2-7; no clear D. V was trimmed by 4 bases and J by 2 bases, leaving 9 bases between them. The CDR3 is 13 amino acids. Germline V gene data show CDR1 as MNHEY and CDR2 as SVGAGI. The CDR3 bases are TGTGCCAGCAGTTCGACACCAGCCTACGAGCAGTACTTC. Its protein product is CASSSTPAYEQYF.

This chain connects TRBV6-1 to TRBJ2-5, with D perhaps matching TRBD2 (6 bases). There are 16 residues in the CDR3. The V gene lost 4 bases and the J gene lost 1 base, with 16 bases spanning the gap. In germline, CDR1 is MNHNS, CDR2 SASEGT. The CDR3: CASSAGGGTLQETQYF. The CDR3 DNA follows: TGTGCCAGCAGTGCCGGGGGAGGAACCCTCCAAGAGACCCAGTACTTC.

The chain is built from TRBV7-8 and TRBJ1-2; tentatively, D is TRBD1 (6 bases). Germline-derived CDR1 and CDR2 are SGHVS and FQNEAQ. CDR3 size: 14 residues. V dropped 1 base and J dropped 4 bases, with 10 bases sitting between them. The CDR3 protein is CASSLDGTRYGYTF. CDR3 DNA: TGTGCCAGCAGCTTAGACGGGACACGCTATGGCTACACCTTC.

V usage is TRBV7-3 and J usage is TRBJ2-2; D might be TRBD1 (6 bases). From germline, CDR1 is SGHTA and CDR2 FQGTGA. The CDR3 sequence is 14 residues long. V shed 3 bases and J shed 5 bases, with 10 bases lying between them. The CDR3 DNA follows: TGTGCCAGCAGCTTGGACAGTCGTACCGGGGAGCTGTTTTTT. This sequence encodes CASSLDSRTGELFF. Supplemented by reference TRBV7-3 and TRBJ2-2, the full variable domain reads GAGVSQTPSNKVTEKGKYVELRCDPISGHTALYWYRQSLGQGPEFLIYFQGTGAADDSGLPNDRFFAVRPEGSVSTLKIQRTERGDSAVYLCASSLDSRTGELFFGEGSRLTVL.